This section outlines one T cell receptor beta chain sequence together with its context. Advanced solid tumors without tumor-infiltrating lymphocytes were required for inclusion. The sample belongs to a study of low-dose radiotherapy and immunotherapy resistance in tumors. Primers used for first-strand cDNA, a TRAV- and TRBV-specific set, covered both alpha and beta chains. For amplifying TCRs, the PCR ran for about 19 cycles with Phusion, which was used together with a constant-region primer and the adapter on the V primers. Using its own MiXCR run on the reads, TCRdb lists one record per CDR3 protein. The sample includes roughly 11,000 distinct CDR3 sequences, 50% to 65% seen only once; the top ten take 7.5% to 9%. With V trimmed by 4 bases and J by 2 bases, 15 bases remained unmatched. The CDR3 consists of 18 residues.

The chain has TRBV23-1 and TRBJ2-3; 7 bases align to TRBD1. TRBV23-1 qualifies as an ORF whose function is uncertain. The origin of this receptor is a human donor with advanced metastatic prostate, ovarian, gallbladder or colorectal cancer (not recorded which). This table probably holds off-target reads from a library built for another chain. DNA of the CDR3: TGCGCCAGCAGTCGAAGGCTTTTGGACAGGAAACACACAGATACGCAGTATTTT. This gives the protein CASSRRLLDRKHTDTQYF.